A selection of T cell receptor beta chains follows, all from one sample in a study of control samples from healthy donors and cancer patients. Here immunoSEQ multiplex PCR was the method, and the copy in TCRdb shows in-frame clones only, minus some. The data hold some 190,000 clones, with over 80% observed a single time. Sequenced sample: blood. The source is a man under 40 in good health. Both conserved end residues are part of each CDR3. The order of the fields is J gene, V gene, clone size, D gene, CDR3 protein, CDR3 DNA. A D gene is named only where the DNA matches it firmly. Clone size is not always given. Where it is, it says once, few, many or a class for expanded clones.

>TRBJ2-2|TRBV27|once|TRBD1
CASSFRDRAGELFF
TGTGCCAGCAGTTTCCGCGACAGGGCCGGGGAGCTGTTTTTT
>TRBJ2-3|TRBV28|NA|NA
CASSLGGVGDTQYF
TGTGCCAGCAGTTTAGGAGGGGTAGGTGATACGCAGTATTTT
>TRBJ1-5|TRBV5-5|NA|NA
CASSLYLTGNQPQHF
TGTGCCAGCAGCTTGTATTTGACCGGCAATCAGCCCCAGCATTTT
>TRBJ2-3|TRBV10-1|once|NA
CASSVSGDNTQYF
TGCGCCAGCAGTGTTTCCGGGGACAATACGCAGTATTTT
>TRBJ2-3|TRBV5-1|NA|NA
CASSLWNTDTQYF
TGCGCCAGCAGCTTGTGGAACACAGATACGCAGTATTTT
>TRBJ1-2|TRBV5-4|NA|TRBD1
CASSSTLRTGGVSYGYTF
TGTGCCAGCAGCTCTACCCTGAGGACAGGGGGCGTAAGCTATGGCTACACCTTC
>TRBJ1-5|TRBV4-1|once|NA
CASSQEGYNQPQHF
TGCGCCAGCAGCCAAGAGGGGTACAATCAGCCCCAGCATTTT
>TRBJ2-1|TRBV7-2|NA|NA
CASQNAIYNEQFF
TGTGCCAGCCAGAACGCCATCTACAATGAGCAGTTCTTC
>TRBJ1-2|TRBV19|NA|NA
CASSQRTNYGYTF
TGTGCCAGTAGCCAACGAACGAACTATGGCTACACCTTC
>TRBJ1-5|TRBV3-1/TRBV3-2|NA|NA
CASSQGGQPQHF
TGTGCCAGCAGCCAAGGGGGTCAGCCCCAGCATTTT
>TRBJ2-2|TRBV6-5|NA|TRBD1
CASSRQGLDTGELFF
TGTGCCAGCAGTCGACAGGGGTTGGACACCGGGGAGCTGTTTTTT
>TRBJ2-7|TRBV7-8|NA|NA
CASSLSRGNEQYF
TGTGCCAGCAGCTTGTCCAGGGGCAACGAGCAGTACTTC
>TRBJ1-5|TRBV25-1|once|NA
CASSEPGGNQPQHF
TGTGCCAGCAGTGAACCGGGGGGCAATCAGCCCCAGCATTTT
>TRBJ2-3|TRBV5-4|NA|NA
CASSLDRTGTDTQYF
TGTGCCAGCAGCTTGGACAGGACCGGCACAGATACGCAGTATTTT
>TRBJ2-7|TRBV25-1|NA|NA
CASRRGASYEQYF
TGTGCCAGCAGACGGGGGGCGTCCTACGAGCAGTACTTC
>TRBJ1-2|TRBV10-2|NA|NA
CASTGGRGYGYTF
TGCGCCAGCACTGGGGGCCGGGGCTATGGCTACACCTTC
>TRBJ2-7|TRBV5-1|NA|TRBD1
CASSLVGQGIDEQYF
TGCGCCAGCAGCTTGGTAGGACAGGGTATCGACGAGCAGTACTTC
>TRBJ1-5|TRBV18|NA|TRBD1
CASSPGAGQGGGQPQHF
TGTGCCAGCTCACCGGGTGCAGGACAGGGAGGGGGTCAGCCCCAGCATTTT
>TRBJ1-2|TRBV12-3/TRBV12-4|NA|NA
CASSSGPLYGYTF
TGTGCCAGCAGTTCTGGGCCGCTCTATGGCTACACCTTC
>TRBJ1-6|TRBV27|NA|TRBD1
CASTLRTGKNSPLHF
TGTGCCAGCACTCTGAGGACAGGGAAGAATTCACCCCTCCACTTT
>TRBJ2-7|TRBV18|NA|NA
CASSPQQSSYEQYF
TGTGCCAGCTCACCACAGCAGAGCTCCTACGAGCAGTACTTC
>TRBJ1-5|TRBV12-3/TRBV12-4|NA|NA
CASVGPGQPQHF
TGTGCCAGTGTGGGCCCGGGCCAGCCCCAGCATTTT
>TRBJ2-1|TRBV7-9|NA|NA
CASSLRTPYNEQFF
TGTGCCAGCAGCCTCCGGACACCGTACAATGAGCAGTTCTTC
>TRBJ2-1|TRBV5-1|NA|TRBD1
CASSSSGTGGRNEQFF
TGCGCCAGCAGCTCCTCCGGGACAGGGGGCCGAAATGAGCAGTTCTTC
>TRBJ1-4|TRBV5-1|NA|NA
CASSLDPGGGEKLFF
TGCGCCAGCAGCTTGGATCCGGGAGGAGGAGAAAAACTGTTTTTT
>TRBJ1-1|TRBV5-1|NA|NA
CASSLGHLNTEAFF
TGCGCCAGCAGCTTGGGGCATCTGAACACTGAAGCTTTCTTT
>TRBJ1-3|TRBV5-1|NA|TRBD1
CASTTGSSGNTIYF
TGCGCCAGCACGACAGGGAGTTCTGGAAACACCATATATTTT
>TRBJ2-7|TRBV5-6|NA|NA
CASTWQGRPLEQYF
TGTGCCAGCACATGGCAGGGGCGCCCCCTCGAGCAGTACTTC